The 10 T cell receptor beta chains reported below all come from one sample, sequenced in a study of shared clonotypes between healthy human individuals. Terminally differentiated effector memory CD45RA+ cells were excluded by CCR7 positive selection of CD45RO-negative cells. The data were produced by immunoSEQ multiplex PCR, yet TCRdb's version contains in-frame clones alone and is incomplete. The table records 550,000 to 600,000 clones, 98% of them present only once. The specimen was naive CD8+ T cells sorted from blood. These receptors came from a man aged 25-45 years in good health.

The V gene is TRBV9, the J gene TRBJ2-3; tentative D call: TRBD2 (6 bases). The CDR3 spans 16 residues. CDR1 is SGDLS and CDR2 is YYNGEE in the germline V gene. V lost 0 bases and J lost 1, with 12 bases in between. In DNA form, the CDR3 reads TGTGCCAGCAGCGTAGGAGGCGGGATGGGCACAGATACGCAGTATTTT. Its protein product is CASSVGGGMGTDTQYF.

The gene calls are TRBV6-5 and TRBJ2-3; D is undetermined. Germline CDR1 is MNHEY and CDR2 is SVGAGI. V lost 2 bases to trimming and J lost 4 bases, with 7 bases between them. CDR3 length: 13 residues. The CDR3 region has the DNA TGTGCCAGCAGTTACAAAGCGTCAGATACGCAGTATTTT. This encodes CASSYKASDTQYF.

This rearrangement joins TRBV6-1 to TRBJ2-7, with D uncertain. Germline V CDR1 and CDR2: MNHNS, SASEGT. This CDR3 has 14 amino acids. The V gene lost 3 bases and the J gene lost 4 bases, with 13 bases spanning the gap. The CDR3 is CASSDADAIYEQYF. The DNA for the CDR3 is TGTGCCAGCAGTGACGCTGATGCTATTTACGAGCAGTACTTC.

The chain couples TRBV7-2 to TRBJ2-2; D is uncertain. In germline, CDR1 is SGHTA, CDR2 FQGNSA. The CDR3 loop spans 15 amino acids. The germline V and J ends were trimmed by 5 bases and 7 bases, with 17 bases remaining between them. The CDR3 protein is CASSLAGRVGGELFF. The CDR3 DNA is TGTGCCAGCAGCCTTGCCGGCCGGGTTGGCGGGGAGCTGTTTTTT.

This chain joins TRBV9 and TRBJ2-7; 14 bases are a match to TRBD2. Germline V gene sequence: CDR1 SGDLS, CDR2 YYNGEE. J gave up 4 bases and V 4 bases, and 4 bases lay outside the gene matches. The CDR3 is 15 amino acids. CDR3 protein: CASSKGTSGSYEQYF. Written as DNA, the CDR3 is TGTGCCAGCAGCAAAGGGACTAGCGGGAGTTACGAGCAGTACTTC. The full variable domain, with the rest looked up from reference TRBV9 and TRBJ2-7, is DSGVTQTPKHLITATGQRVTLRCSPRSGDLSVYWYQQSLDQGLQFLIQYYNGEERAKGNILERFSAQQFPDLHSELNLSSLELGDSALYFCASSKGTSGSYEQYFGPGTRLTVT.

This chain uses TRBV5-1 with TRBJ2-7; 13 bases are shared with TRBD2. V was clipped by 3 bases and J by 2 bases; unmatched bases: 2. Germline V gene data show CDR1 as SGHRS and CDR2 as YFSETQ. The CDR3 is 15 amino acids. For the CDR3, the DNA is TGCGCCAGCAGCTCCGGACTAGCGGGAGCCTACGAGCAGTACTTC. This codes for CASSSGLAGAYEQYF.

The chain is built from TRBV11-2 and TRBJ2-5; 8 bases fit TRBD2. The J segment lost 5 bases and the V segment lost 8 bases, leaving 19 bases of the junction unmatched. This CDR3 comprises 17 residues. Germline values: CDR1 SGHAT, CDR2 FQNNGV. The CDR3 is CASAPPAGVAGRETQYF. CDR3 coding DNA: TGTGCCAGCGCACCCCCAGCGGGAGTAGCGGGACGGGAGACCCAGTACTTC.

The genes are TRBV9 and TRBJ1-1; D remains ambiguous. Between the trimmed V and J ends, which lost 0 bases and 3 bases, there was a span of 6 bases. CDR1 and CDR2 from the germline V gene are SGDLS and YYNGEE. The CDR3 covers 13 residues. The CDR3 region has the DNA TGTGCCAGCAGCGTAGAGACGTACACTGAAGCTTTCTTT. Amino acid sequence: CASSVETYTEAFF.

This sequence joins TRBV6-5 and TRBJ1-1; D unresolved. Germline V gene lookup returns CDR1 MNHEY and CDR2 SVGAGI. CDR3 length equals 14 residues. Trimming stripped 0 bases from V and 1 base from J, with 6 bases between. The CDR3 nucleotides read TGTGCCAGCAGTTACTCGGTCAAGAACACTGAAGCTTTCTTT. It yields the protein CASSYSVKNTEAFF.

The V gene is TRBV10-3, the J gene TRBJ2-2; D gene uncertain. V was pared by 0 bases and J by 2 bases, with 7 bases between. The CDR3 loop spans 15 amino acids. The germline gives CDR1 ENHRY, CDR2 SYGVKD. DNA for the CDR3: TGTGCCATCAGTGAGTCGGGATTCAACACCGGGGAGCTGTTTTTT. Amino acid sequence: CAISESGFNTGELFF.